One TCR beta chain is described in this entry. The data belong to a study of sequential checkpoint blockade in melanoma. TCRdb's table, derived via immunoSEQ multiplex PCR, lists solely in-frame clones and lacks some. This table holds more than 35,000 clones, about 88% found once. V trimming: 6 bases; J trimming: 1 base; junction bases outside the gene matches: 4. Germline lookup yields CDR1 SNHLY and CDR2 FYNNEI. The CDR3 runs 15 residues. Treatment denoted: randomized to nivolumab then ipilimumab (arm A) or the reverse (arm B). The sequence derives from a human donor with melanoma. The specimen was CD8+ T cells sorted from blood (inferred from file names), collected from a patient given nivolumab and ipilimumab in sequence. The chain joins TRBV2 to TRBJ2-2, with TRBD1 matching 8 bases. The chain's CDR3 is CASRVGTGNTGELFF. The CDR3 DNA reads as TGTGCCAGCAGGGTCGGGACAGGGAACACCGGGGAGCTGTTTTTT.